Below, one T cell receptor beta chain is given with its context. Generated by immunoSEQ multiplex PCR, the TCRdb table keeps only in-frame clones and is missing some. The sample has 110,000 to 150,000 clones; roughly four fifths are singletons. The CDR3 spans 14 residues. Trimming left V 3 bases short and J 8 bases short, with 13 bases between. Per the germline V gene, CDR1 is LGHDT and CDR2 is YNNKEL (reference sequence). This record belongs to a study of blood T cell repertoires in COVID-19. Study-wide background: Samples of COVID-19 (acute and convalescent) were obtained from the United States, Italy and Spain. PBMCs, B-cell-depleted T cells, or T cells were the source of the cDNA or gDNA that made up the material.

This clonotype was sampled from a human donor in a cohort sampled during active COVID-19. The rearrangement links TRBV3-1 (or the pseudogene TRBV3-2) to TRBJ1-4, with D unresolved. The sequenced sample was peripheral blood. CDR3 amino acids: CASSHTTLGEKLFF. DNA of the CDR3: TGTGCCAGCAGCCATACGACCCTCGGGGAAAAACTGTTTTTT.